This T cell receptor (beta chain) was recorded in a study of blood T cell repertoires in COVID-19. Study at large: The United States, Italy and Spain provided the acute and convalescent COVID-19 samples. PBMCs, B-cell-depleted T cells, or T cells provided the cDNA or gDNA that made up the material.

With 2 bases removed from V and 5 bases from J, the gap between germline ends came to 9 bases. Germline V gene data show CDR1 as LGHDT and CDR2 as YNNKEL (reference sequence). CDR3 length equals 13 residues. As handled by the study authors: Amplification of reference gene primers was used by the study to estimate nucleated cell counts. Assay used: immunoSEQ multiplex PCR; TCRdb lists only in-frame clones, some missing. That table furnishes V, J and clone size, whereas the DNA furnished D and trimming. The sample has approximately 110,000 clones, 81% seen once; the top ten hold around 1.5%. The TCR originated in a man aged 50 or older with acute or convalescent COVID-19. The chain recombines TRBV3-1 (or the pseudogene TRBV3-2) with TRBJ1-1; a weak D match, TRBD1 (5 bases). The sequenced sample was peripheral blood. The CDR3 here is CASSQLRGTEAFF. The CDR3 nucleotides are TGTGCCAGCAGCCAATTAAGGGGAACTGAAGCTTTCTTT.